A selection of T cell receptor beta chains follows, all from one sample in a study of blood T cell repertoires in COVID-19. Sequenced by immunoSEQ multiplex PCR; TCRdb stores in-frame clones only, minus some. The sample holds approximately 280,000 clones, about 89% seen once. Sequencing input: peripheral blood. Source of these receptors: a man aged 35-49 years with acute or convalescent COVID-19. CDR3s include the opening cysteine and the closing phenylalanine or tryptophan. A D gene is named only where the DNA matches it firmly. For some rows the clone size is stated as once, few or many, or as a class when expanded; others skip it.

v_call,d_call,clone_size,j_call,cdr3_aa,cdr3_nt
TRBV12-3/TRBV12-4,.,.,TRBJ1-3,CASSLVLRNTIYF,TGTGCCAGCAGTTTAGTCCTACGAAACACCATATATTTT
TRBV6-5,TRBD1,.,TRBJ2-7,CASSRDRERMEQYF,TGTGCCAGCAGCCGGGACAGGGAGAGGATGGAGCAGTACTTC
TRBV7-2,.,.,TRBJ2-5,CASSYKETQYF,TGTGCCAGCAGCTACAAAGAGACCCAGTACTTC
TRBV18,TRBD1,once,TRBJ2-7,CASSRTGTGTYEQYF,TGTGCCAGCTCTCGCACCGGGACAGGGACCTACGAGCAGTACTTC
TRBV4-1,TRBD1,.,TRBJ1-1,CASSYPGQGGRLNTEAFF,TGCGCCAGCAGCTACCCGGGACAGGGGGGCCGATTGAACACTGAAGCTTTCTTT
TRBV6-5,TRBD1,.,TRBJ2-1,CASRPGTGGFNEQFF,TGTGCCAGCAGGCCCGGGACAGGGGGTTTCAATGAGCAGTTCTTC
TRBV5-1,.,.,TRBJ2-1,CASSFPGDEQFF,TGCGCCAGCAGCTTTCCGGGAGATGAGCAGTTCTTC
TRBV24-1,TRBD1,.,TRBJ1-2,CATSEVTGIGYTF,TGTGCCACCAGTGAGGTGACAGGGATTGGCTACACCTTC
TRBV29-1,.,.,TRBJ1-1,CSGILGDTEAFF,TGCAGCGGGATCCTAGGGGACACTGAAGCTTTCTTT
TRBV24-1,.,few,TRBJ1-5,CATGGGLSNQPQHF,TGTGCCACCGGAGGTGGACTATCCAATCAGCCCCAGCATTTT
TRBV7-2,TRBD1,.,TRBJ2-1,CASSLGQVYNEQFF,TGTGCCAGCAGCCTAGGACAGGTATACAATGAGCAGTTCTTC
TRBV19,.,.,TRBJ1-2,CASIPTGIFYGYTF,TGTGCCAGTATTCCGACAGGTATATTCTATGGCTACACCTTC
TRBV21-1,.,.,TRBJ2-3,CASSSGGGRTDTQYF,TGTGCCAGCAGCTCGGGGGGGGGACGCACAGATACGCAGTATTTT
TRBV5-1,TRBD1,.,TRBJ1-1,CASSGRTGANTEAFF,TGCGCCAGCAGCGGTCGGACAGGGGCGAACACTGAAGCTTTCTTT
TRBV11-2,TRBD1,.,TRBJ1-1,CASSLYRGNTEAFF,TGTGCCAGCAGCTTATACAGGGGGAACACTGAAGCTTTCTTT
TRBV2,TRBD2,.,TRBJ2-7,CATREFAYEQYF,TGTGCGACGCGGGAGTTCGCCTACGAGCAGTACTTC
TRBV5-1,TRBD2,.,TRBJ2-1,CASSPLAGLYNEQFF,TGCGCCAGCAGCCCTCTAGCGGGGCTATACAATGAGCAGTTCTTC
TRBV5-1,.,.,TRBJ1-5,CASSLEGGYSNQPQHF,TGCGCCAGCAGCTTGGAGGGGGGGTATAGCAATCAGCCCCAGCATTTT
TRBV5-6,TRBD1,.,TRBJ2-1,CASSPRGRGTYNEQFF,TGTGCCAGCAGCCCAAGGGGCAGGGGGACCTACAATGAGCAGTTCTTC
TRBV13,.,.,TRBJ2-3,CASSYRQSPGTDTQYF,TGTGCCAGCAGCTATAGACAGTCTCCCGGCACAGATACGCAGTATTTT
TRBV9,.,.,TRBJ2-1,CASSVETGLYNEQFF,TGTGCCAGCAGCGTAGAGACAGGATTGTACAATGAGCAGTTCTTC
TRBV10-3,TRBD1,few,TRBJ1-5,CAISEARGTDYNQPQHF,TGTGCCATCAGTGAGGCCAGGGGGACGGATTACAATCAGCCCCAGCATTTT
TRBV11-2,.,.,TRBJ1-1,CASSLARSAGTEAFF,TGTGCCAGCAGCTTAGCGAGGTCGGCGGGAACTGAAGCTTTCTTT
TRBV18,.,.,TRBJ1-1,CASSRDNGEEAFF,TGTGCCAGCTCCCGAGACAATGGTGAAGAAGCTTTCTTT
TRBV19,TRBD2,.,TRBJ2-3,CASSMGAGGFTDTQYF,TGTGCCAGTAGTATGGGAGCGGGGGGTTTCACAGATACGCAGTATTTT
TRBV10-1,.,.,TRBJ1-1,CASKQDRPNTEAFF,TGCGCCAGCAAGCAAGACAGACCGAACACTGAAGCTTTCTTT
TRBV6-6,.,.,TRBJ1-1,CASSDSLRTAFF,TGTGCCAGCAGCGACAGTTTGAGGACAGCTTTCTTT
TRBV24-1,.,.,TRBJ2-3,CATRSSKGDTDTQYF,TGTGCCACCAGATCTTCCAAGGGGGACACAGATACGCAGTATTTT
TRBV24-1,TRBD1,.,TRBJ2-1,CATSRSGTADSYNEQFF,TGTGCCACCAGTAGGTCCGGGACAGCCGACTCCTACAATGAGCAGTTCTTC
TRBV5-1,TRBD1,.,TRBJ1-2,CASSLEQGAGYGYTF,TGCGCCAGCAGCTTGGAACAGGGGGCAGGCTATGGCTACACCTTC
TRBV25-1,TRBD1,once,TRBJ1-1,CASSTRGLTEAFF,TGTGCCAGCAGTACCAGGGGGTTGACTGAAGCTTTCTTT
TRBV15,TRBD1,.,TRBJ1-1,CATSRDPTGGSEAFF,TGTGCCACCAGCAGAGACCCGACAGGGGGCTCTGAAGCTTTCTTT
TRBV9,.,.,TRBJ2-1,CASSVVGAYNEQFF,TGTGCCAGCAGCGTAGTGGGCGCCTACAATGAGCAGTTCTTC
TRBV6-5,.,.,TRBJ1-6,CASSSSGGGANSPLHF,TGTGCCAGCAGTTCTTCTGGTGGAGGGGCGAATTCACCCCTCCACTTT
TRBV3-1/TRBV3-2,TRBD1,.,TRBJ1-2,CASSPLGQGYGYTF,TGTGCCAGCAGCCCCCTGGGACAGGGATATGGCTACACCTTC
TRBV19,TRBD1,.,TRBJ1-2,CASSIRQGSANYGYTF,TGTGCCAGTAGTATACGACAGGGTTCGGCTAACTATGGCTACACCTTC
TRBV5-6,.,.,TRBJ2-2,CASSPRIQERAFGELFF,TGTGCCAGCAGCCCGAGGATTCAGGAGCGGGCGTTTGGGGAGCTGTTTTTT
TRBV19,.,.,TRBJ1-6,CASNAWNSPLHF,TGTGCCAGTAACGCGTGGAATTCACCCCTCCACTTT
TRBV9,TRBD1,.,TRBJ2-7,CASSSDRDFSYEQYF,TGTGCCAGCAGCTCGGACAGGGATTTCTCCTACGAGCAGTACTTC
TRBV12-3/TRBV12-4,TRBD1,.,TRBJ2-5,CASSGQAQETQYF,TGTGCCAGCAGTGGACAGGCGCAAGAGACCCAGTACTTC
TRBV2,.,.,TRBJ1-5,CASSAQLDSNQPQHF,TGTGCCAGCAGTGCCCAATTAGATAGCAATCAGCCCCAGCATTTT
TRBV2,TRBD1,.,TRBJ1-5,CASSPGGSNQPQHF,TGTGCCAGCAGTCCAGGGGGGAGCAATCAGCCCCAGCATTTT
TRBV14,TRBD1,.,TRBJ1-2,CASSQLGQAGYTF,TGTGCCAGCAGCCAATTAGGACAGGCTGGCTACACCTTC
TRBV27,.,.,TRBJ1-2,CASSFAVNYGYTF,TGTGCCAGCAGTTTCGCAGTTAACTATGGCTACACCTTC
TRBV6-5,.,.,TRBJ1-6,CASISGQYNSPLHF,TGTGCCAGCATCTCTGGACAGTATAATTCACCCCTCCACTTT
TRBV3-1/TRBV3-2,.,.,TRBJ1-2,CASSQEEQLYGYTF,TGTGCCAGCAGCCAAGAGGAACAGCTCTATGGCTACACCTTC
TRBV18,TRBD1,.,TRBJ1-1,CASSPNRQGVAEAFF,TGTGCCAGCTCACCCAACAGACAGGGCGTTGCCGAAGCTTTCTTT
TRBV4-2,TRBD2,.,TRBJ2-1,CASSQSMDAGGAYNEQFF,TGTGCCAGCAGCCAATCTATGGATGCGGGGGGCGCCTACAATGAGCAGTTCTTC
TRBV13,.,.,TRBJ1-1,CASSSSQGIRNPEAFF,TGTGCCAGCAGTTCAAGTCAGGGAATCCGAAACCCGGAAGCTTTCTTT
TRBV19,.,.,TRBJ2-2,CASSDDREVAGELFF,TGTGCCAGTAGTGATGACAGGGAGGTCGCCGGGGAGCTGTTTTTT
TRBV11-2,TRBD2,.,TRBJ2-7,CASSLEAGAYEQYF,TGTGCCAGCAGCTTAGAGGCGGGGGCCTACGAGCAGTACTTC
TRBV6-5,.,.,TRBJ1-1,CASSYRRPRGGTEAFF,TGTGCCAGCAGTTACAGGAGACCCCGAGGAGGGACTGAAGCTTTCTTT
TRBV5-4,.,.,TRBJ1-1,CASARSLNTEAFF,TGTGCCAGCGCTAGAAGCCTGAACACTGAAGCTTTCTTT
TRBV10-2,TRBD2,.,TRBJ2-2,CASRGGPTQKSTGELFF,TGCGCCAGCAGGGGAGGGCCCACCCAGAAAAGCACCGGGGAGCTGTTTTTT
TRBV7-8,TRBD1,.,TRBJ1-5,CASSLERDRGWQPQHF,TGTGCCAGCAGCTTAGAGCGGGACAGGGGGTGGCAGCCCCAGCATTTT
TRBV24-1,.,.,TRBJ2-3,CATSEPGSLSTDTQYF,TGTGCCACCAGTGAGCCAGGGTCGCTGAGCACAGATACGCAGTATTTT
TRBV2,TRBD2,once,TRBJ2-1,CASSGERTSGGIYNEQFF,TGTGCCAGCAGTGGGGAGAGGACTAGCGGGGGGATCTACAATGAGCAGTTCTTC
TRBV10-1,TRBD1,.,TRBJ1-1,CASSENRGSFTEAFF,TGCGCCAGCAGTGAAAACAGGGGGTCGTTCACTGAAGCTTTCTTT